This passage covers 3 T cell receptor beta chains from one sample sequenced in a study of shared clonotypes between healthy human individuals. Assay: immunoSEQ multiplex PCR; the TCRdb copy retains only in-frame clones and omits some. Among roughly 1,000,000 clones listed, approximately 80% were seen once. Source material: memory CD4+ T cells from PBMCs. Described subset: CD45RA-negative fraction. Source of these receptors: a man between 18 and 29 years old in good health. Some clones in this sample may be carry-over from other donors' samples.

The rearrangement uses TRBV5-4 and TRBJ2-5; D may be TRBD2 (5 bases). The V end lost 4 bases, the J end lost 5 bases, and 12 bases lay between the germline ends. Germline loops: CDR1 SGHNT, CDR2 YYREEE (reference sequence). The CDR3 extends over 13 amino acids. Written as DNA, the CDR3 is TGTGCCAGCAGCCCCGGGGTGTTGGAGACCCAGTACTTC. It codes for CASSPGVLETQYF. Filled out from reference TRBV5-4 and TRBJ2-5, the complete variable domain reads ETGVTQSPTHLIKTRGQQVTLRCSSQSGHNTVSWYQQALGQGPQFIFQYYREEENGRGNFPPRFSGLQFPNYSSELNVNALELDDSALYLCASSPGVLETQYFGPGTRLLVL.

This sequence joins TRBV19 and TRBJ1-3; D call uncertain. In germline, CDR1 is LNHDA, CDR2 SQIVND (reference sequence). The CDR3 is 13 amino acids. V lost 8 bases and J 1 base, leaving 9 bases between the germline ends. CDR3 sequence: CASLGLSGNTIYF. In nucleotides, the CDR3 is TGTGCCAGTCTCGGATTGTCTGGAAACACCATATATTTT.

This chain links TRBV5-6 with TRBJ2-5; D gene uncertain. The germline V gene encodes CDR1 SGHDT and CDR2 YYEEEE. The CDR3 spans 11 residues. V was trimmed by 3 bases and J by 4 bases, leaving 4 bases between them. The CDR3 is CASSSPETQYF. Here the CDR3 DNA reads TGTGCCAGCAGCTCTCCAGAGACCCAGTACTTC.